This passage covers 4 T cell receptor beta chains from one sample sequenced in a study of technical replicates of blood from a handful of donors. Here immunoSEQ multiplex PCR was the method, and the copy in TCRdb shows in-frame clones only, minus some. The repertoire holds more than 65,000 clones, with about 92% as singletons. The sequenced sample consisted of T cells isolated from PBMCs. The source is a human donor in good health.

V is TRBV2 and J is TRBJ2-7; no clear D gene. CDR1 and CDR2 from the germline V gene are SNHLY and FYNNEI. The V and J ends lost 10 bases and 1 base respectively, with 8 bases between them. This CDR3 contains 11 residues. This chain's CDR3 is CAMYGSYEQYF. DNA of the CDR3: TGTGCCATGTACGGTTCCTACGAGCAGTACTTC.

This clone is a singleton in its sample. The chain combines TRBV4-2 with TRBJ2-7, with 8 bases lining up with TRBD2. Trimming took 0 bases from V and 1 from J; bases not matched to a gene: 8. The CDR3 runs 17 residues. CDR1 is LGHNA, CDR2 YNFKEQ, per germline. Here the CDR3 DNA reads TGTGCCAGCAGCCAAGATCTTGGTAGCGGGACATCCTACGAGCAGTACTTC. This gives the protein CASSQDLGSGTSYEQYF.

DNA for the CDR3: TGCGCCAGCAGTGAGTCCTGGACAGTGACGGGGCGGAACACTGAAGCTTTCTTT. Amino acid sequence: CASSESWTVTGRNTEAFF. The V call is TRBV10-1, the J call TRBJ1-1; D is possibly TRBD1 (6 bases). In germline, CDR1 is WNHNN, CDR2 SYGVQD (reference sequence). The CDR3 spans 18 residues. Between the trimmed V and J ends, which lost 0 bases and 1 base, there was a span of 18 bases.

The chain couples TRBV27 to TRBJ1-2; D remains unclear. The V and J ends lost 5 bases and 2 bases respectively, with 9 bases between them. The CDR3 covers 13 residues. The germline V gene has CDR1 MNHEY and CDR2 SMNVEV (reference sequence). In DNA, the CDR3 is TGTGCCAGCAGTATTAGGGAGAACTATGGCTACACCTTC. The encoded protein is CASSIRENYGYTF.